This T cell receptor beta chain was profiled in a study of shared clonotypes between healthy human individuals. The table lists this clone with a count of one. Genomic DNA per cell subset filled all wells of several immunoSEQ plates. Method: immunoSEQ multiplex PCR; TCRdb's copy keeps in-frame clones and lacks some. This table has hundreds of thousands of clones, roughly four fifths appearing once. Donors, without exception, were Caucasian adults residing in Nashville, Tennessee. V lost 5 bases and J lost 4; bases outside the gene matches: 4. The CDR3 contains 15 residues. Germline CDR1 is MNHNS and CDR2 is SASEGT.

This sequence was found in a woman aged 40 to 55 in good health. Some clones in this sample may be carry-over from other donors' samples. Input material: PBMCs. The V and J genes are TRBV6-1 and TRBJ2-1; 11 bases are shared with TRBD1. The CDR3 DNA reads TGTGCCAGCAGTAGGGACAGGGGGTCTTACAATGAGCAGTTCTTC. It encodes CASSRDRGSYNEQFF.